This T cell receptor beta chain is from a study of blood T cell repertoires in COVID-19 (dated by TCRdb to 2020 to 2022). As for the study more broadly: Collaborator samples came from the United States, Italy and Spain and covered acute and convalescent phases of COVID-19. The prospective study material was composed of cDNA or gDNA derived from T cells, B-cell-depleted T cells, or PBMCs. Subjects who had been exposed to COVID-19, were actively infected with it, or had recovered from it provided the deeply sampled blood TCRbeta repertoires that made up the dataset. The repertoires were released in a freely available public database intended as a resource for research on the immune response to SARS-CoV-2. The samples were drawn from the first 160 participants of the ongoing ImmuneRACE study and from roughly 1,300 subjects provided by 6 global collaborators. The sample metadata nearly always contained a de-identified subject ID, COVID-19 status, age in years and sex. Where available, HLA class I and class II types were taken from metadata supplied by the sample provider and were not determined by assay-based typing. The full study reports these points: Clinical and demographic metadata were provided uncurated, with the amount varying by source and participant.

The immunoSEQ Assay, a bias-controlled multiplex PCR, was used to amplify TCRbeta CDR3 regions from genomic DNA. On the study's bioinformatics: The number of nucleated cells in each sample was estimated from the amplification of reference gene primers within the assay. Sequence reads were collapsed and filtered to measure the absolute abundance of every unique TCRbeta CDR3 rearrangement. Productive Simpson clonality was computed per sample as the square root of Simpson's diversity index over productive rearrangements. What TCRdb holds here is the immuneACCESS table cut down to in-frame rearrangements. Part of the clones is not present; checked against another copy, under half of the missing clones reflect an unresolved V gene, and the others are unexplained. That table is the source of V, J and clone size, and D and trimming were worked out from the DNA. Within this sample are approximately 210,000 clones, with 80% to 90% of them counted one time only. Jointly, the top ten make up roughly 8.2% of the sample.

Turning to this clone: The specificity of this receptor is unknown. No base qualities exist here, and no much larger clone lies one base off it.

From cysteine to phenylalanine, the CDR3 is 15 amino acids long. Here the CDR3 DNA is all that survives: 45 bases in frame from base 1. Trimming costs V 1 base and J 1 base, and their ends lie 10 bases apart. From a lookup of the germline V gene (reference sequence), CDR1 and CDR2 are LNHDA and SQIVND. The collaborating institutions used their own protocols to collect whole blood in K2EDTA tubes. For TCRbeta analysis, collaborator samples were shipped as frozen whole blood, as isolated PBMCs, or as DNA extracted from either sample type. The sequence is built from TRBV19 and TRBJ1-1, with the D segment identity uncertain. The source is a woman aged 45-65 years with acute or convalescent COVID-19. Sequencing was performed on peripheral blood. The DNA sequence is TGTGCCAGTAGTATAGTACAGTTAGGGAACACTGAAGCTTTCTTT. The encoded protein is CASSIVQLGNTEAFF.